This T cell receptor (beta chain) emerged from a study of cytomegalovirus exposure and HLA in healthy donors. The study ran its PCR with 60 Vbeta and 13 Jbeta primers. Here immunoSEQ multiplex PCR was the method, and the copy in TCRdb shows in-frame clones only, minus some. The sample lists around 150,000 clones, around 75% seen once, with roughly 7.1% in the top ten. The sequenced sample was PBMCs. This receptor was taken from a woman aged 40 to 50 in good health and CMV-seropositive.

CDR3 nucleotide sequence: TGTGCCAGCAGCCCGGCAGGAGGGAACACTGAAGCTTTCTTT. This encodes CASSPAGGNTEAFF. The gene calls are TRBV14 and TRBJ1-1; no definite D call. V shed 4 bases and J shed 1 base, with 10 bases lying between them. The CDR3 is made up of 14 amino acids. CDR1 is SGHDN and CDR2 is FVKESK in the germline V gene.